This T cell receptor beta chain is drawn from a study of radiotherapy plus CTLA-4 blockade in lung cancer. This CDR3 comprises 15 residues. V shed 3 bases and J shed 2 bases, with 12 bases lying between them. Per germline, CDR1 SGHRS and CDR2 YFSETQ. Measured with immunoSEQ multiplex PCR; TCRdb has only the in-frame clones, and not every one. Of roughly 110,000 clones detected, more than 65% appear once; the ten largest clones hold about 3.3%. Sequencing used peripheral blood, obtained from a patient treated with radiotherapy plus ipilimumab. The TCR originated in a human donor with non-small cell lung cancer that progressed on radiotherapy plus ipilimumab. Some clones in this sample may be carry-over from other donors' samples. The chain recombines TRBV5-1 with TRBJ1-3; D possibly corresponds to TRBD1 (6 bases). In DNA, the CDR3 is TGCGCCAGCAGCTCCCTAGGGGGGCCTGGAAACACCATATATTTT. Translation: CASSSLGGPGNTIYF.